The 22 T cell receptor beta chains below come from one sample, sequenced in a study of identical twins. TCRdb re-called the 5' RACE reads with MiXCR, one entry per CDR3 protein. This sample carries a few hundred thousand distinct CDR3 sequences, roughly 9.9% of them seen once, and the ten largest clones take around 3%. These records were also assigned to another study, of yellow fever vaccine responses in identical twins.

What was sequenced was PBMCs. These receptors were collected from a woman between 18 and 29 years old in good health.

This clonotype was picked up many times. The chain is built from TRBV29-1 and TRBJ2-5; D gene uncertain. V gave up 7 bases and J gave up 2 bases, with 8 bases separating them. Per the germline V gene, CDR1 is SQVTM and CDR2 is ANQGSEA. CDR3 length: 11 residues. CDR3 region: CSANLQETQYF. The CDR3 coding sequence is TGCAGCGCCAACTTGCAAGAGACCCAGTACTTC.

This clonotype showed up just a few times. The CDR3 loop reads CASSVWLSAGETQYF. In DNA form, the CDR3 reads TGTGCCAGCAGCGTTTGGTTGTCCGCTGGGGAGACCCAGTACTTC. This chain uses TRBV7-8 with TRBJ2-5; D call uncertain. Looked up from germline, CDR1 is SGHVS and CDR2 is FQNEAQ. This CDR3 is built from 15 residues. Trimming removed 5 bases at V and 5 bases at J, with 18 bases between.

This clonotype was counted between two and nine times. The rearrangement uses TRBV9 and TRBJ2-1; 9 positions agree with TRBD2. This CDR3 is 14 amino acids long. V gave up 0 bases and J gave up 13 bases; unmatched junction bases: 8. Germline V CDR1 and CDR2: SGDLS, YYNGEE. CDR3 nucleotide sequence: TGTGCCAGCAGCGTAGTTGATAGCGGGGGTGACCAGTTCTTC. As protein: CASSVVDSGGDQFF. Variable domain in full (rest from reference TRBV9 and TRBJ2-1): DSGVTQTPKHLITATGQRVTLRCSPRSGDLSVYWYQQSLDQGLQFLIQYYNGEERAKGNILERFSAQQFPDLHSELNLSSLELGDSALYFCASSVVDSGGDQFFGPGTRLTVL.

This chain joins TRBV11-3 and TRBJ2-1; D gene uncertain. Germline loops: CDR1 SGHNT, CDR2 YENEEA. V lost 0 bases and J lost 6, with 9 bases in between. The length of the CDR3 is 14 residues. The CDR3 loop is CASSLDTRSNEQFF. The CDR3 DNA sequence: TGTGCCAGCAGCTTAGATACCCGGAGCAATGAGCAGTTCTTC. The whole variable domain, filled in from reference TRBV11-3 and TRBJ2-1, reads EAGVVQSPRYKIIEKKQPVAFWCNPISGHNTLYWYLQNLGQGPELLIRYENEEAVDDSQLPKDRFSAERLKGVDSTLKIQPAELGDSAVYLCASSLDTRSNEQFFGPGTRLTVL.

This clonotype has more than one count but fewer than ten. The chain couples TRBV3-1 to TRBJ1-1, with 8 bases that match TRBD1. This CDR3 has 15 amino acids. The germline CDR1 and CDR2 sequences are LGHDT and YNNKEL (reference sequence). J lost 6 bases, V lost 1 base, and 7 bases had no gene match. The CDR3 is CASSQVARGLSEAFF. In DNA form, the CDR3 reads TGTGCCAGCAGCCAAGTGGCCAGGGGGCTTTCTGAAGCTTTCTTT.

This clonotype was found a few times. The gene calls are TRBV4-3 and TRBJ2-1, with 10 positions matching TRBD1. There are 14 residues in the CDR3. J gave up 7 bases and V 3 bases, and 3 bases lay outside the gene matches. Germline-derived CDR1 and CDR2 are LGHNA and YSLEER. CDR3 sequence reads: CASSQGTGANEQFF. For the CDR3, the DNA is TGCGCCAGCAGCCAGGGGACAGGGGCGAATGAGCAGTTCTTC.

V usage is TRBV12-3 or TRBV12-4 and J usage is TRBJ2-1, with D maybe TRBD1 (5 bases). CDR3 length: 13 residues. The V and J ends lost 6 bases and 4 bases respectively, with 10 bases between them. CDR3 amino acids: CASSLTEYNEQFF. The CDR3 region has the DNA TGTGCCAGCAGCCTGACAGAGTACAATGAGCAGTTCTTC.

This clonotype was counted at least ten times. This sequence joins TRBV7-2 and TRBJ2-1; D gene uncertain. The CDR3 covers 13 residues. From germline, CDR1 is SGHTA and CDR2 FQGNSA. The V gene lost 2 bases and the J gene lost 5 bases, with 7 bases spanning the gap. CDR3 in amino acids: CASSLPINNEQFF. The CDR3 DNA follows: TGTGCCAGCAGCTTACCCATCAACAATGAGCAGTTCTTC.

The chain joins TRBV28 to TRBJ2-6; 11 positions match TRBD1. This CDR3 has 18 amino acids. The V gene's germline CDR1 is MDHEN and CDR2 SYDVKM. V was pared by 5 bases and J by 4 bases, with 10 bases of the junction left unmatched. CDR3 protein: CASSLPGTGGFGANVLTF. The CDR3 nucleotides are TGTGCCAGCAGTCTTCCCGGGACAGGGGGTTTCGGGGCCAACGTCCTGACTTTC.

This rearrangement joins TRBV20-1 to TRBJ1-6, with D possibly matching TRBD1 (6 bases). Germline values: CDR1 DFQATT, CDR2 SNEGSKA (reference sequence). The CDR3 consists of 11 residues. Trimming cost V 6 bases and J 12 bases, with 12 bases left between them. The CDR3 DNA sequence: TGCAGTGCCCTGGGGGCAGGACCCCTCCACTTT. Translation gives CSALGAGPLHF.

V and J are TRBV12-3 or TRBV12-4 and TRBJ2-1; 7 bases line up with TRBD1. The length of the CDR3 is 16 residues. Losses at the gene ends were 6 bases for V and 4 bases for J; bases not matched to a gene: 12. The CDR3 nucleotides are TGTGCCAGCAGCCCCAGAGGGGGCCTTTATTACAATGAGCAGTTCTTC. Its translation: CASSPRGGLYYNEQFF.

This clonotype was counted many times. CDR3 sequence (DNA): TGTGCCAGCAGTTTGGACAGGGGATACACTGAAGCTTTCTTT. Amino acids: CASSLDRGYTEAFF. This rearrangement joins TRBV12-3 or TRBV12-4 to TRBJ1-1, with TRBD1 matching over 9 bases. This CDR3 is 14 amino acids long. Trimming took 3 bases from V and 3 from J; bases not matched to a gene: 2.

This clonotype was picked up a small number of times. The rearrangement joins TRBV3-1 to TRBJ2-3; D unresolved. V was trimmed by 0 bases and J by 2 bases, leaving 12 bases between them. Germline assignment: CDR1 LGHDT and CDR2 YNNKEL (reference sequence). This CDR3 spans 16 amino acids. The CDR3 loop reads CASSQENPPPTDTQYF. The CDR3 DNA reads as TGTGCCAGCAGCCAAGAGAACCCTCCTCCCACAGATACGCAGTATTTT.

This clonotype occurred many times. The chain recombines TRBV15 with TRBJ2-3, with D perhaps being TRBD1 or TRBD2 (5 bases each). The CDR3 extends over 15 amino acids. V shed 0 bases and J shed 0 bases, with 7 bases lying between them. Germline V gives CDR1 LNHNV, CDR2 YYDKDF (reference sequence). The CDR3 DNA is TGTGCCACCAGCAGAGATGGGGGAAGCACAGATACGCAGTATTTT. This codes for CATSRDGGSTDTQYF.

The table lists this clonotype with a few counts. CDR3 in DNA: TGTGCCAGCAGGGGACAGGGCGACTACGAGCAGTACTTC. Translated: CASRGQGDYEQYF. The J gene is TRBJ2-7, the V gene TRBV12-3 or TRBV12-4; 9 bases align to TRBD1. The trim removed 6 bases at V and 3 bases at J, leaving 3 bases unmatched. This CDR3 region has 13 residues.

This clonotype came up a few times. V gene TRBV5-4 combines with J gene TRBJ2-1; D unclear. Per germline, CDR1 SGHNT and CDR2 YYREEE (reference sequence). This CDR3 is built from 13 residues. V was shortened by 4 bases and J by 4 bases, with 9 bases between the two germline ends. In DNA, the CDR3 is TGTGCCAGCAGCACCGAACTTTACAATGAGCAGTTCTTC. Protein product: CASSTELYNEQFF.

The chain combines TRBV29-1 with TRBJ2-7; possible D gene TRBD1, 6 bases. Per germline, CDR1 SQVTM and CDR2 ANQGSEA. This CDR3 region has 13 residues. V was pared by 7 bases and J by 0 bases, with 13 bases between. DNA for the CDR3: TGCAGCGCCAGACAGGCCGTCTCCTACGAGCAGTACTTC. This sequence encodes CSARQAVSYEQYF.

This clonotype was picked up a small number of times. This chain joins TRBV24-1 and TRBJ2-3; perhaps TRBD2 as D (7 bases). Trimming removed 4 bases at V and 6 bases at J, with 19 bases between. The CDR3 is 16 amino acids. Germline lookup yields CDR1 KGHDR and CDR2 SFDVKD. In nucleotides, the CDR3 is TGTGCCACCAGTGACTTAATGGGGGGGGCCGGGGATACGCAGTATTTT. It specifies CATSDLMGGAGDTQYF.

This clonotype was recorded a few times. The V gene is TRBV7-8, the J gene TRBJ2-6, with D unclear. This CDR3 has 15 amino acids. In germline, CDR1 is SGHVS, CDR2 FQNEAQ. V dropped 5 bases and J dropped 4 bases, with 12 bases sitting between them. In nucleotides, the CDR3 is TGTGCCAGCAGCCCATGGATTTGGGGGGCCAACGTCCTGACTTTC. Translation gives CASSPWIWGANVLTF.

This clonotype was counted ten times or more. This sequence joins TRBV16 and TRBJ2-7, with TRBD2 matching over 7 bases. J gave up 3 bases and V 2 bases, and 1 base lay outside the gene matches. The CDR3 extends over 13 amino acids. Germline V gives CDR1 KGHSY, CDR2 FQNENV. CDR3: CASSQGRGYEQYF. The CDR3, as DNA: TGTGCCAGCAGCCAAGGGAGGGGCTACGAGCAGTACTTC.

Remarks on this clonotype: In this CDR3 the conserved last residue, phenylalanine or tryptophan, is missing, so a read error is likely. This sequence joins TRBV7-6 and TRBJ2-1; D remains unclear. The CDR3 runs to 17 residues. V was clipped by 0 bases and J by 2 bases, with 14 bases between them. Germline lookup yields CDR1 SGHVS and CDR2 FNYEAQ. The CDR3 region is CASSLAALGSPYNEQFL. CDR3 nucleotide sequence: TGTGCCAGCAGCTTAGCCGCCTTAGGGTCCCCCTACAATGAGCAGTTCTTG.

In this sample, this clonotype turned up many times. J is TRBJ1-2 and V is TRBV6-4; 7 bases are a match to TRBD1. This CDR3 spans 14 amino acids. CDR1 is MRHNA, CDR2 SNTAGT, per germline. The V segment lost 5 bases and the J segment 8 bases; nucleotides outside the gene matches: 11. In DNA, the CDR3 is TGTGCCAGCAGTCCCGGTGGGACAGTGAAAGGCTACACCTTC. Residues: CASSPGGTVKGYTF.